The 12 T cell receptor beta chains given below trace back to one sample, sequenced in a study of shared clonotypes between healthy human individuals. Profiled with immunoSEQ multiplex PCR; TCRdb holds only in-frame clones, not every one. This sample yields some 510,000 clones, of which 70% to 80% are seen a single time; 10% to 15% belongs to the top ten. Sequencing was done on a sample of PBMCs. These receptors came from a woman aged 40 to 49 in good health. Some clones in this sample may be carry-over from other donors' samples.

The genes are TRBV28 and TRBJ2-2; D gene unclear. V was shortened by 3 bases and J by 9 bases, with 20 bases between the two germline ends. The CDR3 is 16 amino acids. Germline loops: CDR1 MDHEN, CDR2 SYDVKM. The CDR3 here is CASSFPRDGSRRELFF. The DNA for the CDR3 is TGTGCCAGCAGTTTCCCCCGCGACGGGTCCCGCCGGGAGCTGTTTTTT.

This chain uses TRBV5-1 with TRBJ2-5, with 9 bases lining up with TRBD1. Germline CDR1 SGHRS, CDR2 YFSETQ. Unmatched junction bases numbered 5, after V lost 4 bases and J lost 4 bases. This CDR3 comprises 14 residues. The CDR3 loop is CASSRGQGGETQYF. CDR3 sequence (DNA): TGCGCCAGCAGCCGGGGACAGGGTGGAGAGACCCAGTACTTC. The full variable domain, its missing parts supplied by reference TRBV5-1 and TRBJ2-5, is KAGVTQTPRYLIKTRGQQVTLSCSPISGHRSVSWYQQTPGQGLQFLFEYFSETQRNKGNFPGRFSGRQFSNSRSEMNVSTLELGDSALYLCASSRGQGGETQYFGPGTRLLVL.

The chain joins TRBV5-1 to TRBJ2-7; D is unclear. Trimming took off 0 bases at V and 4 bases at J, with 5 bases between the two ends. The CDR3 length is 12 residues. The germline CDR1 and CDR2 sequences are SGHRS and YFSETQ. For the CDR3, the DNA is TGCGCCAGCAGCTTGGTCAGTTACGAGCAGTACTTC. Protein sequence: CASSLVSYEQYF.

The chain recombines TRBV5-8 with TRBJ2-5, with unresolved D. The V and J ends lost 6 bases and 2 bases respectively, with 14 bases between them. This CDR3 is 14 amino acids long. Germline assignment: CDR1 SGHTS and CDR2 YDEGEE. The CDR3 loop is CASTFRPGQETQYF. CDR3 DNA sequence: TGTGCCAGCACTTTTCGGCCCGGGCAAGAGACCCAGTACTTC.

The chain employs TRBV2 and TRBJ2-1; 8 nucleotides line up with TRBD2. V lost 8 bases, J lost 1 base, and 7 bases stayed unmatched. Germline V lookup: CDR1 SNHLY, CDR2 FYNNEI. CDR3 length: 15 amino acids. The CDR3: CASESTSGSYNEQFF. The CDR3 nucleotides are TGTGCCAGCGAGTCCACTAGCGGTTCCTACAATGAGCAGTTCTTC.

The rearrangement links TRBV7-2 to TRBJ2-3; D is perhaps TRBD2 (5 bases). Trimming took off 5 bases at V and 7 bases at J, with 22 bases between the two ends. The CDR3 has 16 amino acids. CDR1 and CDR2 from the germline V gene are SGHTA and FQGNSA. The CDR3 DNA reads as TGTGCCAGCAGCCAGCGGATCAGCGTGCCTCCAAATACGCAGTATTTT. It encodes CASSQRISVPPNTQYF.

J is TRBJ2-1 and V is TRBV5-1; 12 nucleotides align to TRBD2. CDR1 is SGHRS and CDR2 is YFSETQ in the germline V gene. V was pared by 2 bases and J by 6 bases, with 3 bases of the junction left unmatched. This CDR3 has 15 amino acids. The CDR3 nucleotides are TGCGCCAGCAGCTTTCTAGCGGGAGGGAGCAATGAGCAGTTCTTC. Encoded protein: CASSFLAGGSNEQFF.

Concerning this clone: The junction departs from the called germline gene at one end, perhaps through a read error. This sequence joins TRBV15 and TRBJ2-1; 14 nucleotides match TRBD2. The CDR3 has 14 residues. In germline, CDR1 is LNHNV, CDR2 YYDKDF (reference sequence). Here the CDR3 reads CATSRERGLAGVVF. DNA for the CDR3: TGTGCCACCAGCAGAGAAAGGGGACTAGCGGGAGTCGTCTTC.

This clone was seen a few times. The chain recombines TRBV28 with TRBJ2-7, with 9 bases lining up with TRBD2. Trimming took 1 base from V and 5 from J; bases not matched to a gene: 18. The CDR3 has 19 amino acids. Germline V gene lookup returns CDR1 MDHEN and CDR2 SYDVKM. The CDR3 nucleotides are TGTGCCAGCAGTTTATCGGGCCGGGGCTCCCTCGCTAGCGGGGACGAGCAGTACTTC. Translated, it gives CASSLSGRGSLASGDEQYF.

The chain has TRBV19 and TRBJ1-1; 7 nucleotides match TRBD1. The CDR3 is 13 residues long. The J segment lost 1 base and the V segment lost 6 bases, leaving 2 bases of the junction unmatched. Germline V gene data show CDR1 as LNHDA and CDR2 as SQIVND (reference sequence). Here the CDR3 reads CASRRTGNTEAFF. In DNA form, the CDR3 reads TGTGCCAGTAGGCGGACAGGGAACACTGAAGCTTTCTTT.

The genes are TRBV7-9 and TRBJ2-7; possible D gene TRBD2, 7 bases. Trimming removed 5 bases at V and 6 bases at J, with 20 bases between. The CDR3 consists of 15 residues. Germline CDR1 is SEHNR and CDR2 is FQNEAQ (reference sequence). The CDR3 sequence: CASSQGEGEYAEQYF. CDR3 bases: TGTGCCAGCAGCCAAGGGGAGGGGGAATACGCCGAGCAGTACTTC.

As to this clone: At the DNA level, this CDR3 is encoded by other sequences in the same sample as well. The chain links TRBV7-3 to TRBJ2-5; D tentatively reads TRBD1 or TRBD2 (5 bases each). Germline CDR1 reads SGHTA; CDR2 reads FQGTGA. V dropped 3 bases and J dropped 5 bases, with 10 bases sitting between them. This CDR3 has 13 residues. The CDR3 region has the DNA TGTGCCAGCAGCTTCGGCAGGGAGGAGACCCAGTACTTC. It encodes CASSFGREETQYF.